Below are 29 T cell receptor beta chains sequenced from a single sample in a study of cytomegalovirus exposure and HLA in healthy donors. Primers: 60 Vbeta forward and 13 Jbeta reverse. Some clones are missing from TCRdb's copy, which holds only in-frame ones; the method was immunoSEQ multiplex PCR. The table records approximately 150,000 clones, 81% of them present only once. Sample: PBMCs. The receptors were sampled from a woman in her forties or fifties in good health and CMV-seronegative.

The chain couples TRBV28 to TRBJ1-1; a weak D match, TRBD1 (5 bases). Deletions cut 7 bases from V and 3 bases from J, with 18 bases between. This CDR3 spans 15 amino acids. CDR1 is MDHEN and CDR2 is SYDVKM in the germline V gene. The CDR3 spells CASTPVGRAHTEAFF. The CDR3 coding sequence is TGTGCCAGCACCCCCGTCGGCAGGGCCCACACTGAAGCTTTCTTT.

The chain combines TRBV7-9 with TRBJ1-1; 7 bases map to TRBD1. This CDR3 comprises 14 residues. Germline V gene sequence: CDR1 SEHNR, CDR2 FQNEAQ (reference sequence). The V gene end was trimmed by 6 bases and the J gene end by 1 base; junction bases not matched to a gene: 5. CDR3 residues: CASSSSGGNTEAFF. Written as DNA, the CDR3 is TGTGCCAGCAGTAGCTCAGGGGGGAACACTGAAGCTTTCTTT.

J is TRBJ1-2 and V is TRBV19, with D possibly TRBD1 on 6 matching bases. With 1 base removed from V and 4 bases from J, the gap between germline ends came to 13 bases. Germline loops: CDR1 LNHDA, CDR2 SQIVND (reference sequence). The CDR3 length is 15 residues. CDR3 sequence reads: CASSIGRTDLYGYTF. CDR3 nucleotides: TGTGCCAGTAGTATAGGTAGGACAGACCTCTATGGCTACACCTTC.

This rearrangement joins TRBV9 to TRBJ1-2, with a possible D match to TRBD1 (6 bases). CDR1 is SGDLS and CDR2 is YYNGEE in the germline V gene. The CDR3 has 14 amino acids. V lost 1 base to trimming and J lost 5 bases, with 12 bases between them. For the CDR3, the DNA is TGTGCCAGCAGCGTAATTCCAGGGGAGTATGGCTACACCTTC. This encodes CASSVIPGEYGYTF.

The chain recombines TRBV4-2 with TRBJ1-1, with D possibly being TRBD1 (5 bases). From germline, CDR1 is LGHNA and CDR2 YNFKEQ. The CDR3 is 12 residues long. Trimming pared 3 bases from V and 7 bases from J, leaving 9 bases between. CDR3 in DNA: TGTGCCAGCAGCCAGACAGCCCTTGAAGCTTTCTTT. Encoded protein: CASSQTALEAFF.

This rearrangement joins TRBV10-3 to TRBJ1-6; tentatively, D is TRBD1 (6 bases). Germline V gene data show CDR1 as ENHRY and CDR2 as SYGVKD. V gave up 6 bases and J gave up 7 bases, with 10 bases separating them. The CDR3 has 13 residues. In DNA form, the CDR3 reads TGTGCCATCAGCACAGGGCAGAATTCACCCCTCCACTTT. It is translated as CAISTGQNSPLHF.

This clone has more than one count but fewer than ten. The J gene is TRBJ1-6, the V gene TRBV19; the match to TRBD1 covers 8 bases. CDR3 size: 16 residues. After removal of 3 bases from V and 5 bases from J, the junction contained 6 bases not matched to a gene. The germline V gene has CDR1 LNHDA and CDR2 SQIVND (reference sequence). The CDR3 nucleotides are TGTGCCAGTAGTATGACAGGGGAACTTCATAATTCACCCCTCCACTTT. It yields the protein CASSMTGELHNSPLHF.

This clone appeared a few times. V gene TRBV25-1 combines with J gene TRBJ1-6; the D is unclear. Trimming left V 1 base short and J 8 bases short, with 12 bases between. The CDR3 loop spans 15 amino acids. Per germline, CDR1 MGHDK and CDR2 SYGVNS. The CDR3 loop reads CASSEFAPADSPLHF. The CDR3 bases are TGTGCCAGCAGTGAATTTGCCCCGGCGGATTCACCCCTCCACTTT.

The rearrangement joins TRBV14 to TRBJ1-5; D is unresolved. This CDR3 is 12 amino acids long. Looked up from germline, CDR1 is SGHDN and CDR2 is FVKESK. Trimming shortened V by 4 bases and J by 3 bases, and 4 bases separated the two germline ends. The CDR3 nucleotides are TGTGCCAGCAGCCGTATCAATCAGCCCCAGCATTTT. Translated, it gives CASSRINQPQHF.

This clone appeared once. The CDR3 nucleotides are TGTGCCAGCAGTTTAATAGGGTCGGGGGGAATGAACACTGAAGCTTTCTTT. Translated: CASSLIGSGGMNTEAFF. V usage is TRBV27 and J usage is TRBJ1-1; TRBD1 might be the D (5 bases). Germline loops: CDR1 MNHEY, CDR2 SMNVEV (reference sequence). The CDR3 length is 17 residues. V was pared by 2 bases and J by 0 bases, with 16 bases between.

This clone came up a few times. The chain uses TRBV7-9 and TRBJ1-2; no firm D call. V gave up 0 bases and J gave up 8 bases, with 13 bases separating them. Germline V lookup: CDR1 SEHNR, CDR2 FQNEAQ (reference sequence). This CDR3 has 14 residues. Here the CDR3 reads CASSLAGGDGGYTF. The CDR3 coding sequence is TGTGCCAGCAGCTTAGCAGGCGGAGACGGCGGCTACACCTTC.

V is TRBV7-3 and J is TRBJ2-2, with no clear D. Trimming removed 2 bases at V and 5 bases at J, with 6 bases between. The germline gives CDR1 SGHTA, CDR2 FQGTGA. There are 13 residues in the CDR3. The CDR3: CASSLQRTGELFF. Here the CDR3 DNA reads TGTGCCAGCAGCTTACAGAGGACCGGGGAGCTGTTTTTT.

This clone is a singleton in its sample. The V call is TRBV4-1, the J call TRBJ1-2; D gene unclear. The CDR3 runs 13 residues. From germline, CDR1 is MGHRA and CDR2 YSYEKL. Trimming removed 0 bases at V and 3 bases at J, with 5 bases between. DNA for the CDR3: TGCGCCAGCAGCCAAGAATCTTACTATGGCTACACCTTC. It translates to CASSQESYYGYTF.

The rearrangement links TRBV5-6 to TRBJ2-3, with TRBD2 matching 7 bases. The CDR3 contains 15 residues. Germline V gene lookup returns CDR1 SGHDT and CDR2 YYEEEE. The V gene end was trimmed by 1 base and the J gene end by 2 bases; junction bases not matched to a gene: 4. The CDR3 nucleotides read TGTGCCAGCAGCTTGTTTCGGGGGGACACAGATACGCAGTATTTT. Amino acid sequence: CASSLFRGDTDTQYF.

V usage is TRBV7-9 and J usage is TRBJ1-1; 8 bases agree with TRBD1. CDR1 is SEHNR, CDR2 FQNEAQ, per germline (reference sequence). The CDR3 covers 15 residues. The J segment lost 6 bases and the V segment lost 4 bases, leaving 10 bases of the junction unmatched. The CDR3 nucleotides are TGTGCCAGCAGCTCCCTGACAGGGGTAAGGGCTGAAGCTTTCTTT. Translating it yields CASSSLTGVRAEAFF.

The chain employs TRBV28 and TRBJ2-1; TRBD1 might be the D (6 bases). Germline V gene lookup returns CDR1 MDHEN and CDR2 SYDVKM. There are 15 residues in the CDR3. V was cut by 6 bases and J by 5 bases, with 17 bases left in between. CDR3 amino acids: CASRRQGGLDNEQFF. Written as DNA, the CDR3 is TGTGCCAGCAGGCGACAAGGGGGTTTAGACAATGAGCAGTTCTTC.

V gene TRBV7-2 combines with J gene TRBJ1-2; D is perhaps TRBD1 (6 bases). Trimming took off 5 bases at V and 4 bases at J, with 20 bases between the two ends. The CDR3 sequence is 16 residues long. Germline V gene data show CDR1 as SGHTA and CDR2 as FQGNSA. CDR3 coding DNA: TGTGCCAGCAGCAATAGAGTTTCCGGGACACTCTATGGCTACACCTTC. Translating it yields CASSNRVSGTLYGYTF.

This clone appeared a single time. The chain combines TRBV7-2 with TRBJ2-5; maybe TRBD1 (5 bases). V lost 5 bases to trimming and J lost 4 bases, with 5 bases between them. This CDR3 is 11 amino acids long. CDR1 and CDR2 (germline): SGHTA, FQGNSA. This CDR3 reads CASSQGETQYF. The CDR3 region has the DNA TGTGCCAGCAGCCAGGGAGAGACCCAGTACTTC.

V is TRBV4-3 and J is TRBJ2-3; D uncertain. Germline CDR1 reads LGHNA; CDR2 reads YSLEER. Trimming removed 4 bases at V and 2 bases at J, with 13 bases between. The CDR3 covers 15 residues. CDR3 bases: TGCGCCAGCAGCCTTTCCCAAACAGCCACAGATACGCAGTATTTT. This translates into CASSLSQTATDTQYF.

The chain is built from TRBV27 and TRBJ2-7; 11 nucleotides line up with TRBD2. The V gene's germline CDR1 is MNHEY and CDR2 SMNVEV (reference sequence). V lost 0 bases, J lost 5 bases, and 12 bases stayed unmatched. CDR3 size: 18 residues. The CDR3 here is CASSLSVIGSGRAHEQYF. The CDR3 bases are TGTGCCAGCAGTTTATCGGTCATCGGTAGCGGGAGGGCCCACGAGCAGTACTTC.

This chain links TRBV5-1 with TRBJ1-1; TRBD1 matches 7 bases. Trimming removed 3 bases from V and 11 bases from J; junction bases left unmatched: 10. CDR1 is SGHRS, CDR2 YFSETQ, per germline. The CDR3 is made up of 13 amino acids. Here the CDR3 reads CASSSDRPQVAFF. CDR3 bases: TGCGCCAGCAGCTCGGACAGGCCCCAGGTTGCTTTCTTT.

This chain joins TRBV6-6 and TRBJ2-7; 7 nucleotides agree with TRBD1. From germline, CDR1 is MNHNY and CDR2 SVGAGI (reference sequence). The CDR3 has 14 residues. V shed 6 bases and J 2 bases; nucleotides not matched to a gene: 7. The CDR3 is CASSRGQDTYEQYF. Here the CDR3 DNA reads TGTGCCAGCAGCCGCGGACAGGATACCTACGAGCAGTACTTC.

The sample holds one count of this clone. This chain links TRBV5-1 with TRBJ1-2, with a possible D match to TRBD1 (6 bases). Trimming removed 0 bases from V and 10 bases from J, with 13 bases in between. Germline lookup yields CDR1 SGHRS and CDR2 YFSETQ. The CDR3 totals 13 residues. In nucleotides, the CDR3 is TGCGCCAGCAGCTTGGAGGCCAGGGGCGACTACACCTTC. This sequence encodes CASSLEARGDYTF.

The chain recombines TRBV2 with TRBJ1-2; 7 nucleotides match TRBD1. CDR1 SNHLY and CDR2 FYNNEI come from the germline V gene. The J segment lost 5 bases and the V segment lost 5 bases, leaving 5 bases of the junction unmatched. This CDR3 is 13 amino acids long. CDR3 in amino acids: CASSYVQGYGYTF. CDR3 nucleotides: TGTGCCAGCAGTTATGTACAGGGGTATGGCTACACCTTC.

J is TRBJ1-4 and V is TRBV4-3; D is perhaps TRBD1 (6 bases). Germline V gene sequence: CDR1 LGHNA, CDR2 YSLEER. The CDR3 totals 14 residues. V lost 0 bases, J lost 11 bases, and 13 bases lay in between. For the CDR3, the DNA is TGCGCCAGCAGCCAAGACAGGGGCGGGAGGAAACTGTTTTTT. Translation: CASSQDRGGRKLFF.

CDR3 sequence reads: CASSLAGQGGEQYF. The CDR3 nucleotides read TGCGCCAGCAGCTTGGCCGGGCAGGGGGGCGAGCAGTACTTC. The gene calls are TRBV5-1 and TRBJ2-5; maybe TRBD1 (7 bases). The J call is uncertain, as TRBJ2-7 better fits the DNA end. The germline CDR1 and CDR2 sequences are SGHRS and YFSETQ. This CDR3 is built from 14 residues.

The sample holds one count of this clone. This chain joins TRBV30 and TRBJ2-2; no clear D. The CDR3 loop spans 11 amino acids. V shed 3 bases and J shed 6 bases, with 5 bases lying between them. The germline CDR1 and CDR2 sequences are GTSNPN and SVGIG (reference sequence). CDR3 in DNA: TGTGCCTGGAGGGGCCCCGGGGAGCTGTTTTTT. As protein: CAWRGPGELFF.

V usage is TRBV5-1 and J usage is TRBJ2-3; D not certain. The CDR3 runs 13 residues. V was trimmed by 1 base and J by 2 bases, leaving 5 bases between them. Germline-derived CDR1 and CDR2 are SGHRS and YFSETQ. DNA for the CDR3: TGCGCCAGCAGCTTGCAGTTCACAGATACGCAGTATTTT. Protein sequence: CASSLQFTDTQYF.

Here the CDR3 DNA reads TGTGCCAGCAGCCCTGGGACTAGCGGGGGGGCGCGCAATGAGCAGTTCTTC. Translated: CASSPGTSGGARNEQFF. The chain uses TRBV4-2 and TRBJ2-1, with TRBD2 identical over 16 bases. Germline V lookup: CDR1 LGHNA, CDR2 YNFKEQ. Trimming removed 4 bases from V and 6 bases from J; junction bases left unmatched: 6. The CDR3 totals 17 residues.